Below are 21 T cell receptor beta chains sequenced from a single sample in a study of blood T cells in healthy people across ages. Using a J-beta primer mix together with a sample-barcoded 5' primer, a second PCR was run for roughly 7 to 11 cycles. One entry per CDR3 protein, called by TCRdb with MiXCR from the 5' RACE reads. Of roughly 560,000 distinct CDR3 sequences in the sample, around 24% were seen once. These data are also associated with another study on T cells of mothers and their children.

The source material was blood. Every receptor here comes from a boy between 5 and 17 years old in good health.

This clonotype has just a few counts. A junction boundary mismatches the germline segment, possibly from a read error. V and J are TRBV10-3 and TRBJ2-7, with D possibly matching TRBD2 (6 bases). The CDR3 covers 13 residues. CDR1 is ENHRY, CDR2 SYGVKD, per germline. As DNA, the CDR3 is TGTGCCATCAGTGAGTCGGGAGGACGGCTTCGGAACTTC. It encodes CAISESGGRLRNF.

Note on this clonotype: The junction differs from germline at one of its ends, possibly a read error. The chain links TRBV15 to TRBJ2-1; D ambiguous. The assigned J gene may be wrong: the sequence end matches TRBJ2-5 better. CDR3 length equals 13 residues. Germline lookup yields CDR1 LNHNV and CDR2 YYDKDF (reference sequence). In DNA form, the CDR3 reads TGTGCCATCAGCAGAGATTTAACGGAGACCCAGTACTTC. It specifies CAISRDLTETQYF.

The J gene is TRBJ2-7, the V gene TRBV7-9; tentatively, D is TRBD1 (6 bases). CDR3 size: 17 residues. V was trimmed by 1 base and J by 3 bases, leaving 19 bases between them. Looked up from germline, CDR1 is SEHNR and CDR2 is FQNEAQ (reference sequence). The CDR3 protein is CASSLGYSGDTDYEQYF. CDR3 bases: TGTGCCAGCAGCTTAGGGTATTCAGGGGACACTGACTACGAGCAGTACTTC. Full variable domain (missing parts from reference TRBV7-9 and TRBJ2-7): DTGVSQNPRHKITKRGQNVTFRCDPISEHNRLYWYRQTLGQGPEFLTYFQNEAQLEKSRLLSDRFSAERPKGSFSTLEIQRTEQGDSAMYLCASSLGYSGDTDYEQYFGPGTRLTVT.

In this sample, this clonotype turned up a few times. V is TRBV3-1 and J is TRBJ1-3; unclear D gene. The CDR3 is 14 residues long. Germline assignment: CDR1 LGHDT and CDR2 YNNKEL (reference sequence). V was shortened by 0 bases and J by 6 bases, with 9 bases between the two germline ends. Here the CDR3 reads CASSQDLPVNTIYF. The CDR3 DNA reads as TGTGCCAGCAGCCAAGATCTCCCGGTAAACACCATATATTTT.

The chain links TRBV2 to TRBJ2-3, with 9 positions matching TRBD1. The CDR3 consists of 16 residues. J lost 4 bases, V lost 2 bases, and 7 bases had no gene match. The germline V gene has CDR1 SNHLY and CDR2 FYNNEI. The CDR3 protein is CASSESPDRGADTQYF. CDR3 DNA: TGTGCCAGCAGTGAAAGCCCGGACAGGGGTGCAGATACGCAGTATTTT.

This clonotype was observed at least ten times. The J gene is TRBJ2-2, the V gene TRBV28; a possible D gene is TRBD2 (6 bases). The CDR3 contains 15 residues. The germline V and J ends were trimmed by 4 bases and 4 bases, with 13 bases remaining between them. CDR1 is MDHEN, CDR2 SYDVKM, per germline. DNA for the CDR3: TGTGCCAGCAGTTCGGGAGAAGGTGTCACCGGGGAGCTGTTTTTT. It is translated as CASSSGEGVTGELFF.

The chain is built from TRBV19 and TRBJ2-7, with D unclear. V was clipped by 5 bases and J by 2 bases, with 10 bases between them. Germline V CDR1 and CDR2: LNHDA, SQIVND (reference sequence). The CDR3 loop spans 13 amino acids. CDR3 DNA: TGTGCCAGTAGTGGGGTAAGACCCTACGAGCAGTACTTC. Its translation: CASSGVRPYEQYF.

On this clonotype itself: Sequence at one end of the junction differs from germline and may be a read error. The chain uses TRBV19 and TRBJ2-5; D unclear. Germline-derived CDR1 and CDR2 are LNHDA and SQIVND (reference sequence). There are 16 residues in the CDR3. CDR3 protein: CVSSIHHPGAQETQYF. The CDR3 DNA sequence: TGTGTCAGTAGTATCCACCACCCTGGAGCTCAAGAGACCCAGTACTTC.

This clonotype was seen a handful of times. This chain links TRBV28 with TRBJ2-7, with D perhaps assigned TRBD1 or TRBD2 (6 bases each). Trimming cost V 5 bases and J 0 bases, with 17 bases left between them. This CDR3 spans 16 amino acids. CDR1 MDHEN and CDR2 SYDVKM come from the germline V gene. CDR3: CASSPRVGGGSYEQYF. As DNA, the CDR3 is TGTGCCAGCAGTCCGAGGGTAGGGGGAGGCTCCTACGAGCAGTACTTC.

The rearrangement links TRBV7-2 to TRBJ1-2; D uncertain. Trimming stripped 3 bases from V and 6 bases from J, with 14 bases between. Germline CDR1 and CDR2: SGHTA and FQGNSA. The CDR3 is 14 residues long. The CDR3 nucleotides are TGTGCCAGCAGCTTCTATGAAGGGCTCGATGGCTACACCTTC. As protein: CASSFYEGLDGYTF.

The CDR3 loop reads CGAGGRTEAFF. The CDR3 region has the DNA TGCGGCGCAGGTGGTCGCACTGAAGCTTTCTTT. The chain couples TRBV29-1 to TRBJ1-1; D is uncertain. The germline V gene has CDR1 SQVTM and CDR2 ANQGSEA. The CDR3 is 11 amino acids.

This clonotype was observed a handful of times. The chain couples TRBV20-1 to TRBJ2-1; 10 nucleotides align to TRBD2. The trim removed 2 bases at V and 4 bases at J, leaving 5 bases unmatched. Germline V CDR1 and CDR2: DFQATT, SNEGSKA (reference sequence). There are 15 residues in the CDR3. CDR3 DNA sequence: TGCAGTGCTAGACCAGCGGGAGGGGAATACAATGAGCAGTTCTTC. Translation gives CSARPAGGEYNEQFF.

This clonotype was observed a few times. CDR3 loop: CASSFNVNQPQHF. CDR3 nucleotide sequence: TGTGCCAGCAGTTTTAATGTCAATCAGCCCCAGCATTTT. The rearrangement joins TRBV28 to TRBJ1-5; unclear D gene. Trimming pared 3 bases from V and 3 bases from J, leaving 6 bases between. CDR3 size: 13 residues. CDR1 and CDR2 from the germline V gene are MDHEN and SYDVKM. Based on the CDR3 plus reference TRBV28 and TRBJ1-5, the full variable domain is DVKVTQSSRYLVKRTGEKVFLECVQDMDHENMFWYRQDPGLGLRLIYFSYDVKMKEKGDIPEGYSVSREKKERFSLILESASTNQTSMYLCASSFNVNQPQHFGDGTRLSIL.

The chain has TRBV2 and TRBJ1-5; D perhaps matches TRBD1 (6 bases). V dropped 3 bases and J dropped 4 bases, with 16 bases sitting between them. This CDR3 region has 16 residues. CDR1 and CDR2 (germline): SNHLY, FYNNEI. CDR3 DNA: TGTGCCAGCAGTGACAGGGTCGGGGGGCCTAATCAGCCCCAGCATTTT. It codes for CASSDRVGGPNQPQHF.

This clonotype has only a few counts. The V and J genes are TRBV4-3 and TRBJ2-3; D unresolved. The CDR3 consists of 14 residues. CDR1 LGHNA and CDR2 YSLEER come from the germline V gene. Trimming cost V 0 bases and J 3 bases, with 7 bases left between them. The CDR3 nucleotides read TGCGCCAGCAGCCAAGACACGGCGACAGATACGCAGTATTTT. This codes for CASSQDTATDTQYF.

This clonotype was detected ten times or more. V gene TRBV20-1 combines with J gene TRBJ2-7, with 8 nucleotides matching TRBD1. With V trimmed by 2 bases and J by 2 bases, 14 bases remained unmatched. There are 17 residues in the CDR3. Per the germline V gene, CDR1 is DFQATT and CDR2 is SNEGSKA (reference sequence). The CDR3 DNA follows: TGCAGTGCTAGACCTTATACTCCGGGACAGGTAGCCTACGAGCAGTACTTC. Its translation: CSARPYTPGQVAYEQYF.

This chain uses TRBV5-6 with TRBJ1-4; 8 bases fit TRBD1. Germline trimming cut 1 base from V and 7 bases from J; bases unmatched to any gene: 3. Germline assignment: CDR1 SGHDT and CDR2 YYEEEE. The CDR3 loop spans 14 amino acids. CDR3 DNA sequence: TGTGCCAGCAGCTTGTCAGGGGGCCGTGAAAAACTGTTTTTT. The encoded protein is CASSLSGGREKLFF.

In this sample, this clonotype turned up a few times. The chain combines TRBV29-1 with TRBJ2-7, with 12 bases identical to TRBD2. The CDR3 consists of 14 residues. V shed 6 bases, J shed 2 bases, and the junction held 5 bases outside the gene matches. Germline CDR1 and CDR2: SQVTM and ANQGSEA. The DNA of the CDR3 is TGCAGCGTGGCGGGACTAGCGGGTACCTACGAGCAGTACTTC. This codes for CSVAGLAGTYEQYF.

V is TRBV2 and J is TRBJ2-5; 10 bases agree with TRBD1. This CDR3 has 16 residues. The V gene end was trimmed by 7 bases and the J gene end by 2 bases; junction bases not matched to a gene: 10. Germline lookup yields CDR1 SNHLY and CDR2 FYNNEI. The CDR3 region is CASTPGQGPLQETQYF. In nucleotides, the CDR3 is TGTGCCAGCACCCCGGGACAGGGGCCCTTGCAAGAGACCCAGTACTTC.

The chain recombines TRBV11-2 with TRBJ1-4; D is possibly TRBD1 (6 bases). This CDR3 has 15 amino acids. Germline CDR1 reads SGHAT; CDR2 reads FQNNGV. V was clipped by 3 bases and J by 3 bases, with 11 bases between them. CDR3 residues: CASSFSGAPNEKLFF. Written as DNA, the CDR3 is TGTGCCAGCAGCTTCTCAGGGGCCCCTAATGAAAAACTGTTTTTT.

This CDR3 is CASSTQEDEQFF. The CDR3 DNA reads TGTGCCAGCAGTACCCAGGAGGATGAGCAGTTCTTC. The chain joins TRBV12-3 or TRBV12-4 to TRBJ2-1; D is possibly TRBD2 (5 bases). V lost 5 bases and J lost 8, with 10 bases in between. There are 12 residues in the CDR3.